This entry describes one TCR beta chain. These data are taken from a study of CD8 T cells in ankylosing spondylitis. The CDR3 sequence is 15 residues long. V trimming: 3 bases; J trimming: 5 bases; junction bases outside the gene matches: 7. Germline CDR1 reads LGHNA; CDR2 reads YSLEER. TCRdb independently ran MiXCR on the 5' RACE reads; one entry per CDR3 protein. The table includes 35,000 to 40,000 distinct CDR3 sequences, 16% detected once. Sequenced input: blood. This chain connects TRBV4-3 to TRBJ2-7, with TRBD1 identical over 10 bases. The source is a male donor with ankylosing spondylitis or in good health (not recorded which). The CDR3 coding sequence is TGCGCCAGCAGCCATAGACAGGGGGCGATCGACGAGCAGTACTTC. Residues: CASSHRQGAIDEQYF.